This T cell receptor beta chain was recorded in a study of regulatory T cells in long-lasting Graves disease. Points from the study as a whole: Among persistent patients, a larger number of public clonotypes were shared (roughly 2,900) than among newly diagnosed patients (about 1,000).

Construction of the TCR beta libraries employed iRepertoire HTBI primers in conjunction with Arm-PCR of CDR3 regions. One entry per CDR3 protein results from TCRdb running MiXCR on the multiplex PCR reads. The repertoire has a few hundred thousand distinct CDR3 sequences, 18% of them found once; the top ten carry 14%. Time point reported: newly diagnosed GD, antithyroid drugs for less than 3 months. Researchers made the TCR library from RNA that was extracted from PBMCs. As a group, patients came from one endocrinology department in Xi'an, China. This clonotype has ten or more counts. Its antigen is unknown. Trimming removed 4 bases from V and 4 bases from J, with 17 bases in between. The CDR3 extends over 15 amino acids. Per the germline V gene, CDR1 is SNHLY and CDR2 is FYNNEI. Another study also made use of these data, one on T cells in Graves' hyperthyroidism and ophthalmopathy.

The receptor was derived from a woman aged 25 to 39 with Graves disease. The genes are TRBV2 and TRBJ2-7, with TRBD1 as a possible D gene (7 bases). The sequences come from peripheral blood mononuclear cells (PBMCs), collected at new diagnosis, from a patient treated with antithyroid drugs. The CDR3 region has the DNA TGTGCCAGCAGTGGAAACAGGGGCGCGGGATACGAGCAGTACTTC. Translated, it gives CASSGNRGAGYEQYF.